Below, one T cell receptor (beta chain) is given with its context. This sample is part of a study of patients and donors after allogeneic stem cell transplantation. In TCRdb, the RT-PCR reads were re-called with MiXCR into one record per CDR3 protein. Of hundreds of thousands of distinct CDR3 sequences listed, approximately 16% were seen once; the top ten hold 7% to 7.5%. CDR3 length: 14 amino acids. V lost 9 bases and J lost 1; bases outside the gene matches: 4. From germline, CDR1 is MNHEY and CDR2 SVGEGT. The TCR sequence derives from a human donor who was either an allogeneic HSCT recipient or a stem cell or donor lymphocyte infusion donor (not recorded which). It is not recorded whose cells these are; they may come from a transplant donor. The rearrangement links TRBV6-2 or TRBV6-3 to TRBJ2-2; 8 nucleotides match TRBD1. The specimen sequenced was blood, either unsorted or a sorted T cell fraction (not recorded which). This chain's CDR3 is CASGQGMNTGELFF. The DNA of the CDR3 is TGTGCCAGTGGACAGGGTATGAACACCGGGGAGCTGTTTTTT.